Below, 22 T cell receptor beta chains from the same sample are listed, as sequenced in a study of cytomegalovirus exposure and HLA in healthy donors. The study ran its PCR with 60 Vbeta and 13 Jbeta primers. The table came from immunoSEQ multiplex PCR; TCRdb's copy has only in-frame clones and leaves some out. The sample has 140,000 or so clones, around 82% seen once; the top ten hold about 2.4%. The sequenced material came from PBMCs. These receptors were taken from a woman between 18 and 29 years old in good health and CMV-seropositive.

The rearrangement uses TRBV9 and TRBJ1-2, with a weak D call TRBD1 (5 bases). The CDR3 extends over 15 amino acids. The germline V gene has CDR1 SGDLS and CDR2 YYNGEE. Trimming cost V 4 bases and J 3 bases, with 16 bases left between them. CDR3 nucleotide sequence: TGTGCCAGCAGCTCTCTTCCGGGACTTTACTATGGCTACACCTTC. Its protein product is CASSSLPGLYYGYTF.

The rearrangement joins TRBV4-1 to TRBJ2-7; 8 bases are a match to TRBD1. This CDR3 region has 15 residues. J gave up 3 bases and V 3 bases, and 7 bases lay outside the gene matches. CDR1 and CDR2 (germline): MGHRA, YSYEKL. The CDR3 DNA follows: TGCGCCAGCAGCCAGGAGACAGGGGCCGACTACGAGCAGTACTTC. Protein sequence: CASSQETGADYEQYF.

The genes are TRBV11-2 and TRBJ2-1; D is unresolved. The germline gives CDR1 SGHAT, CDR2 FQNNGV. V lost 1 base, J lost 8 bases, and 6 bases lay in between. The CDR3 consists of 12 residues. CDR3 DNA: TGTGCCAGCAGCTTAGGCGGCGATGAGCAGTTCTTC. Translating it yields CASSLGGDEQFF.

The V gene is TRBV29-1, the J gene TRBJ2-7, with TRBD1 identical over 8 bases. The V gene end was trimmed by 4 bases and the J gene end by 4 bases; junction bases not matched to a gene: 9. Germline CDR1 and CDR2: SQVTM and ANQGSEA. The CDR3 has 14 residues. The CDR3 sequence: CSVGGGTGAYEQYF. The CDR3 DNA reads TGCAGCGTTGGTGGGGGGACAGGAGCTTACGAGCAGTACTTC.

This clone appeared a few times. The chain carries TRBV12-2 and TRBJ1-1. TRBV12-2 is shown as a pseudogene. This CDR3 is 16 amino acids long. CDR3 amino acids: CASRLVVRGMNTEAFF. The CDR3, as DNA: TGTGCAAGTCGCTTAGTAGTTCGGGGAATGAACACTGAAGCTTTCTTT.

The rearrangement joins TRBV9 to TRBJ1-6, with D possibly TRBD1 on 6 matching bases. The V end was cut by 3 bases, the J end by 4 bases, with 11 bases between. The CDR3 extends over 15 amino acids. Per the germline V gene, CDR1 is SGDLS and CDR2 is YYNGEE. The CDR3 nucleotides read TGTGCCAGCAGCGGAGCACAGGGATATAATTCACCCCTCCACTTT. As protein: CASSGAQGYNSPLHF.

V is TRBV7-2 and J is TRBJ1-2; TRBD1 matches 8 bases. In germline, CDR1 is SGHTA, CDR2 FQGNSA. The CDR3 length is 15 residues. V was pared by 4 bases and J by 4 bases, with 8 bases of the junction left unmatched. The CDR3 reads CASSYGGTGRYGYTF. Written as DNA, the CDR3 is TGTGCCAGCAGCTATGGGGGGACAGGACGCTATGGCTACACCTTC.

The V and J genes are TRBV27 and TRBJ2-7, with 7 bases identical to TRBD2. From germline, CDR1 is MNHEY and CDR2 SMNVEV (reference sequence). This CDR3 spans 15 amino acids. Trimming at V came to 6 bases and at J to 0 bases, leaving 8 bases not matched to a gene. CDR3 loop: CASSATSADSYEQYF. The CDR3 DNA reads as TGTGCCAGCAGCGCAACTAGCGCCGACTCCTACGAGCAGTACTTC.

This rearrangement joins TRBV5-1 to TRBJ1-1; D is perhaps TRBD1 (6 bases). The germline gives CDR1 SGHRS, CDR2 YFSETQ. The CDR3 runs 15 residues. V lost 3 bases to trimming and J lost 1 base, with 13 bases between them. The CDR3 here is CASSSRGKQNTEAFF. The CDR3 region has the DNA TGCGCCAGCAGCTCAAGGGGGAAACAGAACACTGAAGCTTTCTTT.

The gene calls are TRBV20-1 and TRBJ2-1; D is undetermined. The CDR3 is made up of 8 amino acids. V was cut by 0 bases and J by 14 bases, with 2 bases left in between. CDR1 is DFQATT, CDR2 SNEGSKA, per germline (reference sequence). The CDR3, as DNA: TGCAGTGCTAGAGACGAGTTCTTC. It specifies CSARDEFF.

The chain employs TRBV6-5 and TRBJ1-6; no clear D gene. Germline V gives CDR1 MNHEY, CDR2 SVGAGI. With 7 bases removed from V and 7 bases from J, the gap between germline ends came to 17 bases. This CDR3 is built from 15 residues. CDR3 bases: TGTGCCAGCAAACTTGGAGGGCAGCGGAATTCACCCCTCCACTTT. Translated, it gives CASKLGGQRNSPLHF.

The CDR3 sequence is CASSRDRNTYQETQYF. The CDR3 DNA is TGTGCCAGCAGTCGGGACAGGAACACTTACCAAGAGACCCAGTACTTC. The chain is built from TRBV2 and TRBJ2-5; 8 bases map to TRBD1. The V gene end was trimmed by 5 bases and the J gene end by 0 bases; junction bases not matched to a gene: 8. Germline-derived CDR1 and CDR2 are SNHLY and FYNNEI. This CDR3 spans 16 amino acids.

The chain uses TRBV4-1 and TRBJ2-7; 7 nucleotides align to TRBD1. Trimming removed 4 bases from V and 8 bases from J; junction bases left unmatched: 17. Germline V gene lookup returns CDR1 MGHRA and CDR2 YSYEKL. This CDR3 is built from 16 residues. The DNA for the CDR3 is TGCGCCAGCAGCCTGACCTACCGGGACAGTTGGGGACAGCAGTACTTC. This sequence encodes CASSLTYRDSWGQQYF.

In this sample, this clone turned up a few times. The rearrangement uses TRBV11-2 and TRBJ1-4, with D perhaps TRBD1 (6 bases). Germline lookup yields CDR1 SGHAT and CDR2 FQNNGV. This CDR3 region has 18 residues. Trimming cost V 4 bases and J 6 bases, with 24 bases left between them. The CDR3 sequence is CASSSSPQTSPGDEKLFF. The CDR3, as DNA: TGTGCCAGCAGCTCATCCCCACAGACCTCGCCAGGGGATGAAAAACTGTTTTTT.

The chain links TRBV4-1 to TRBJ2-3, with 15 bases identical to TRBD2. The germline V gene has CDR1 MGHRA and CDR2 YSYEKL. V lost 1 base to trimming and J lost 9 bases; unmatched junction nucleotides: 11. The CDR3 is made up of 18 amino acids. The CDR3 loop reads CASSQGPSGLAGGPTQYF. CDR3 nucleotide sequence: TGCGCCAGCAGCCAAGGACCGTCGGGACTAGCGGGGGGTCCCACGCAGTATTTT.

CDR3: CASSYHKGGGYTF. Written as DNA, the CDR3 is TGTGCCAGCAGTTACCATAAAGGGGGTGGCTACACCTTC. This sequence joins TRBV6-5 and TRBJ1-2; possibly TRBD1 for D (6 bases). Germline V gene sequence: CDR1 MNHEY, CDR2 SVGAGI. The CDR3 consists of 13 residues. V dropped 2 bases and J dropped 7 bases, with 11 bases sitting between them.

CDR3 amino acids: CASRLNTEAFF. CDR3 DNA: TGCGCCTCGAGGCTGAACACTGAAGCTTTCTTT. The V gene is TRBV10-2, the J gene TRBJ1-1, with unresolved D. Germline-derived CDR1 and CDR2 are WSHSY and SAAADI. V lost 11 bases and J 0 bases, leaving 7 bases between the germline ends. The CDR3 extends over 11 amino acids.

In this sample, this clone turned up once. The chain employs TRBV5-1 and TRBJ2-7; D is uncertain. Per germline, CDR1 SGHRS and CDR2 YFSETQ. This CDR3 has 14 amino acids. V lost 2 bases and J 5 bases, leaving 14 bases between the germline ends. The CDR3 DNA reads TGCGCCAGCAGCTTATTCCGGGTCGGCAACGAGCAGTACTTC. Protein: CASSLFRVGNEQYF.

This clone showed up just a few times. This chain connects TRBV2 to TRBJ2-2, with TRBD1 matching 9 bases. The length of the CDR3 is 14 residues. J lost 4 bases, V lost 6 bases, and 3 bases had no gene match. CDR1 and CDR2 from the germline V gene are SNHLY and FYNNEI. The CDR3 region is CASRRTGVTGELFF. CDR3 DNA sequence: TGTGCCAGCAGGCGGACAGGGGTCACCGGGGAGCTGTTTTTT.

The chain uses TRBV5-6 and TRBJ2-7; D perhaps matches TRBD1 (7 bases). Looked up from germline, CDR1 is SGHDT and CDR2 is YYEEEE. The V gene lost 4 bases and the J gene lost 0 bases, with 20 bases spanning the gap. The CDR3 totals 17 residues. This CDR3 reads CASSLRRDSRSSYEQYF. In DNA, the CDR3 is TGTGCCAGCAGCCTGAGGAGGGACAGCAGGAGCTCCTACGAGCAGTACTTC.

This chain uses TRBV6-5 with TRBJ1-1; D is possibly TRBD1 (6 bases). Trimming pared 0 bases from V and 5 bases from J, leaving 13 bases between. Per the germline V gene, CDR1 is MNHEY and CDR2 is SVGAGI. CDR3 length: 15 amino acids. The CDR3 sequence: CASSYSLLGGTEAFF. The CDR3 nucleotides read TGTGCCAGCAGTTACTCCTTGCTAGGGGGAACTGAAGCTTTCTTT.

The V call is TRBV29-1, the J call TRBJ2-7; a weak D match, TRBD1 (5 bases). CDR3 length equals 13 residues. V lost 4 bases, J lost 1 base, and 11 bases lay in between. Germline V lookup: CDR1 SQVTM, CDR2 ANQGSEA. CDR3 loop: CSVGQSDSYEQYF. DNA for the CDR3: TGCAGCGTTGGACAGTCCGATTCCTACGAGCAGTACTTC.